This T cell receptor beta chain was identified in a study of blood T cells in healthy people across ages. Background on the study: Template switching retrieved approximately one barcoded beta molecule for each two T cells. Whole-study results and caveats: Percentage of naive T cells showed a strong correlation with TCR beta diversity. Measured against age, TCR beta diversity per million T cells decreased in a roughly linear manner.

A second PCR of about 6 to 12 cycles used a sample-barcoded 5' primer and a J-beta primer mix. MiXCR was run by TCRdb on the 5' RACE reads, yielding one entry per CDR3 protein. The repertoire has fewer than 1.5 million distinct CDR3 sequences, 40% to 50% of them found once; the top ten carry 7.9%. This clonotype appeared a few times. Its antigen is unknown. The draw of peripheral blood yielded roughly 9.4 milliliters from each donor. Germline CDR1 is DFQATT and CDR2 is SNEGSKA (reference sequence). The CDR3 has 14 amino acids. The chain joins TRBV20-1 to TRBJ1-2; 7 nucleotides match TRBD1. The sample consisted of blood. The TCR originated in a young woman in good health. The CDR3 region is CSRGDSLTNYGYTF. The CDR3 DNA reads TGCAGCCGGGGGGACAGTTTAACTAACTATGGCTACACCTTC.